This T cell receptor beta chain was found in a study of T cells after yellow fever vaccination. Study-wide points: Subsequent to the booster, the majority of primary-vaccination clones reappeared (around 96% CD4, 88% CD8).

The CDR3 loop spans 13 amino acids. Germline V gene data show CDR1 as LNHDA and CDR2 as SQIVND (reference sequence). V was pared by 5 bases and J by 6 bases, with 11 bases between. Comments on this clonotype: Its antigen is currently unknown.

A universal primer site and UMIs were added as TCR cDNA was made by 5'RACE template switching. TCRdb redid the calling of the 5' RACE reads with MiXCR, one entry per CDR3 protein. The sample includes approximately 580,000 distinct CDR3 sequences, less than 20% seen only once; the top ten take about 18%. The clonotype originates from a young man who received the YFV17D yellow fever vaccine. The chain links TRBV19 to TRBJ2-4, with TRBD1 as a possible D gene (5 bases). Sample: PBMCs, taken about 5 days after the first yellow fever vaccination. CDR3 nucleotides: TGTGCCAGTAGTTCGATCGACAGAAACATTCAGTACTTC. It yields the protein CASSSIDRNIQYF.